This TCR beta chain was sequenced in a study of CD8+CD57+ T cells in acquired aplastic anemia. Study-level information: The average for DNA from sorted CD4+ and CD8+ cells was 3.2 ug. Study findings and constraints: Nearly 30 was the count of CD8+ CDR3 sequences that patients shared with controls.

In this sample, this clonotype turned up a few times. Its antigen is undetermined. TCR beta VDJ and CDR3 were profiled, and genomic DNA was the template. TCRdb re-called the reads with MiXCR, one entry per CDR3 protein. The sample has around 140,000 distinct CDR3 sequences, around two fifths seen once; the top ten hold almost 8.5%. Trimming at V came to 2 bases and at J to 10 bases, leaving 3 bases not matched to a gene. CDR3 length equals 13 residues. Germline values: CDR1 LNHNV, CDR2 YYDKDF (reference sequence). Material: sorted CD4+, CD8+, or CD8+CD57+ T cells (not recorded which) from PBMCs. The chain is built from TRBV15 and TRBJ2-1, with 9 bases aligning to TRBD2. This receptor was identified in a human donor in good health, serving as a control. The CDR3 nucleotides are TGTGCCACCAGCAGATTAGCGGGAGAGGAGCAGTTCTTC. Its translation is CATSRLAGEEQFF.